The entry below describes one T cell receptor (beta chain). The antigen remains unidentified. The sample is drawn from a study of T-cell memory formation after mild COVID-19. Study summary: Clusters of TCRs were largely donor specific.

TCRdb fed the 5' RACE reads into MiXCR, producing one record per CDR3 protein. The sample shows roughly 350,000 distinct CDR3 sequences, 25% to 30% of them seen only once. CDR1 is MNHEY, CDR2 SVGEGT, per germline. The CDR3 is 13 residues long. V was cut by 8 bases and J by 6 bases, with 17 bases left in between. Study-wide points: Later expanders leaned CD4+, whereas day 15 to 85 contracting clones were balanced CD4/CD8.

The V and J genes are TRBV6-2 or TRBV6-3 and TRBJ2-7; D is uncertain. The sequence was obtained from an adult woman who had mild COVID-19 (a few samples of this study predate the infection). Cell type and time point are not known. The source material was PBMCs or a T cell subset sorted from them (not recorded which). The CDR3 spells CASRTISPSEQYF. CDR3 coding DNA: TGTGCCAGCCGGACCATTTCCCCCAGCGAGCAGTACTTC.